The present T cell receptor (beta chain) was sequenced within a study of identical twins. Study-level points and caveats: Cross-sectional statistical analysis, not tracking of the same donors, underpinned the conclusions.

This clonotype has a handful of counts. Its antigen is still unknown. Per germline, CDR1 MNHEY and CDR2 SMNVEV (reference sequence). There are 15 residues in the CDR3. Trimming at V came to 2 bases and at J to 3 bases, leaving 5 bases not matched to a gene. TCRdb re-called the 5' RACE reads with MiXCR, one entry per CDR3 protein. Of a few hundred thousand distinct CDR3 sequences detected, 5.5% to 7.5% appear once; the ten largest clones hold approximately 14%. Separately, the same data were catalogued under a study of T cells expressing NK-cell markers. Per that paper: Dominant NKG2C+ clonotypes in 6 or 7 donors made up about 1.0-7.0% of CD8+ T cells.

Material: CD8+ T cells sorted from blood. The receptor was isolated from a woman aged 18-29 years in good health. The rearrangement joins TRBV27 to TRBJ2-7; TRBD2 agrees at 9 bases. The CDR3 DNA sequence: TGTGCCAGCAGTTTAGGAGCGGGAGGCGTCTACGAGCAGTACTTC. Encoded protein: CASSLGAGGVYEQYF.